The 21 T cell receptor beta chains in this list originate from one sample, sequenced in a study of cytomegalovirus exposure and HLA in healthy donors. Data came from immunoSEQ multiplex PCR; TCRdb stores just in-frame clones and leaves some out. Counted here are 30,000 to 40,000 clones, about 93% occurring once; the ten biggest clones make up 3.3%. Specimen: PBMCs. These receptors all stem from a man aged 18 to 29 in good health and CMV-seronegative.

The chain couples TRBV11-2 to TRBJ2-2; 7 nucleotides agree with TRBD1. Looked up from germline, CDR1 is SGHAT and CDR2 is FQNNGV. The CDR3 has 16 amino acids. The V segment lost 5 bases and the J segment 5 bases; nucleotides outside the gene matches: 11. CDR3 amino acids: CASSRAAGGRTGELFF. DNA of the CDR3: TGTGCCAGCAGCCGGGCGGCAGGGGGAAGGACCGGGGAGCTGTTTTTT. Complete variable domain (other parts from reference TRBV11-2 and TRBJ2-2): EAGVAQSPRYKIIEKRQSVAFWCNPISGHATLYWYQQILGQGPKLLIQFQNNGVVDDSQLPKDRFSAERLKGVDSTLKIQPAKLEDSAVYLCASSRAAGGRTGELFFGEGSRLTVL.

This chain links TRBV10-2 with TRBJ2-5; D is perhaps TRBD2 (5 bases). This CDR3 has 13 amino acids. Germline lookup yields CDR1 WSHSY and CDR2 SAAADI. Trimming took off 5 bases at V and 4 bases at J, with 11 bases between the two ends. The CDR3 DNA sequence: TGCGCCAGCAGTCGGAGGTTCCGAGAGACCCAGTACTTC. Protein sequence: CASSRRFRETQYF.

The V call is TRBV27, the J call TRBJ1-2, with 8 bases fitting TRBD1. The germline gives CDR1 MNHEY, CDR2 SMNVEV (reference sequence). Losses at the gene ends were 7 bases for V and 14 bases for J; bases not matched to a gene: 15. This CDR3 contains 13 residues. The CDR3 loop is CASTGRSGTGQTF. The CDR3 DNA is TGTGCCAGCACAGGGAGGTCCGGGACAGGCCAAACCTTC.

J is TRBJ2-7 and V is TRBV5-1, with a possible D match to TRBD2 (5 bases). Per germline, CDR1 SGHRS and CDR2 YFSETQ. The CDR3 totals 13 residues. V dropped 1 base and J dropped 3 bases, with 8 bases sitting between them. CDR3 in amino acids: CASSLSAGYEQYF. The CDR3 coding sequence is TGCGCCAGCAGCTTGAGTGCGGGCTACGAGCAGTACTTC.

The rearrangement joins TRBV27 to TRBJ2-3; 10 positions agree with TRBD2. This CDR3 is built from 15 residues. Germline CDR1 MNHEY, CDR2 SMNVEV (reference sequence). The V and J ends lost 6 bases and 6 bases, in that order; junction bases with no gene match: 9. The CDR3 loop reads CASSPGTSVLDTQYF. CDR3 coding DNA: TGTGCCAGCAGCCCCGGGACTAGCGTTTTGGATACGCAGTATTTT.

The V gene is TRBV6-1, the J gene TRBJ1-4; the D is unclear. The length of the CDR3 is 15 residues. CDR1 MNHNS and CDR2 SASEGT come from the germline V gene. V was trimmed by 5 bases and J by 0 bases, leaving 10 bases between them. Here the CDR3 DNA reads TGTGCCAGCAGTCCGGAGGTTGCAACTAATGAAAAACTGTTTTTT. As protein: CASSPEVATNEKLFF.

The chain employs TRBV6-5 and TRBJ2-3; 8 nucleotides match TRBD1. The CDR3 has 15 amino acids. Germline CDR1 and CDR2: MNHEY and SVGAGI. V dropped 6 bases and J dropped 0; count of bases not matched to a gene: 5. For the CDR3, the DNA is TGTGCCAGCAGCTACAGGGGGTTGAGCACAGATACGCAGTATTTT. It codes for CASSYRGLSTDTQYF.

The V call is TRBV6-5, the J call TRBJ2-5, with D maybe TRBD1 (6 bases). This CDR3 comprises 13 residues. V was cut by 5 bases and J by 5 bases, with 12 bases left in between. Looked up from germline, CDR1 is MNHEY and CDR2 is SVGAGI. The CDR3: CASSHRDRETQYF. The DNA for the CDR3 is TGTGCCAGCAGTCACAGGGATAGGGAGACCCAGTACTTC.

The chain combines TRBV7-2 with TRBJ2-7, with D possibly being TRBD2 (6 bases). Deletions cut 5 bases from V and 0 bases from J, with 14 bases between. The germline gives CDR1 SGHTA, CDR2 FQGNSA. This CDR3 is built from 15 residues. CDR3 loop: CASSPGTYRSYEQYF. The CDR3 DNA is TGTGCCAGCAGCCCGGGGACTTACCGCTCCTACGAGCAGTACTTC.

V and J are TRBV4-1 and TRBJ1-5, with 7 bases lining up with TRBD1. The V segment lost 2 bases and the J segment 0 bases; nucleotides outside the gene matches: 7. The CDR3 runs to 17 residues. Per germline, CDR1 MGHRA and CDR2 YSYEKL. CDR3 bases: TGCGCCAGCAGCCAACGACAGGGTGGGGGTAGCAATCAGCCCCAGCATTTT. Its protein product is CASSQRQGGGSNQPQHF.

The chain combines TRBV19 with TRBJ1-5; D not resolved. Per germline, CDR1 LNHDA and CDR2 SQIVND (reference sequence). CDR3 size: 11 residues. Trimming pared 6 bases from V and 12 bases from J, leaving 12 bases between. This CDR3 is CASSGARHQHF. For the CDR3, the DNA is TGTGCCAGTAGCGGAGCGCGTCACCAGCATTTT.

This rearrangement joins TRBV29-1 to TRBJ2-5; 8 bases align to TRBD1. This CDR3 region has 14 residues. CDR1 SQVTM and CDR2 ANQGSEA come from the germline V gene. With V trimmed by 7 bases and J by 5 bases, 12 bases remained unmatched. The chain's CDR3 is CSAVLTGEWETQYF. DNA for the CDR3: TGCAGCGCAGTACTGACAGGGGAATGGGAGACCCAGTACTTC.

The V gene is TRBV27, the J gene TRBJ2-5; D is ambiguous. The CDR3 is 13 residues long. Germline V gene data show CDR1 as MNHEY and CDR2 as SMNVEV (reference sequence). V lost 5 bases, J lost 0 bases, and 7 bases lay in between. CDR3 sequence (DNA): TGTGCCAGCAGTATACTAAACCAAGAGACCCAGTACTTC. It encodes CASSILNQETQYF.

The rearrangement links TRBV2 to TRBJ1-1; D is possibly TRBD1 (6 bases). The germline V gene has CDR1 SNHLY and CDR2 FYNNEI. CDR3 length equals 14 residues. The V and J ends lost 4 bases and 2 bases respectively, with 11 bases between them. CDR3 in amino acids: CASSAGEINTEAFF. CDR3 sequence (DNA): TGTGCCAGCAGTGCAGGGGAGATCAACACTGAAGCTTTCTTT.

The rearrangement links TRBV9 to TRBJ2-7; 10 nucleotides line up with TRBD2. CDR1 and CDR2 from the germline V gene are SGDLS and YYNGEE. V dropped 0 bases and J dropped 7; count of bases not matched to a gene: 7. CDR3 length: 15 amino acids. The CDR3 region has the DNA TGTGCCAGCAGCGTAGCGGGAGCGGGGGGGCAAGAGCAGTACTTC. It yields the protein CASSVAGAGGQEQYF. Together with reference TRBV9 and TRBJ2-7, the CDR3 gives the full variable domain: DSGVTQTPKHLITATGQRVTLRCSPRSGDLSVYWYQQSLDQGLQFLIQYYNGEERAKGNILERFSAQQFPDLHSELNLSSLELGDSALYFCASSVAGAGGQEQYFGPGTRLTVT.

This clone came up once. The CDR3: CASSDRGSNQPQHF. The CDR3 DNA reads TGTGCCAGTAGCGACAGGGGGAGCAATCAGCCCCAGCATTTT. The chain uses TRBV19 and TRBJ1-5; 9 bases match TRBD1. Germline V gene data show CDR1 as LNHDA and CDR2 as SQIVND (reference sequence). Losses at the gene ends were 6 bases for V and 1 base for J; bases not matched to a gene: 1. The CDR3 is 14 amino acids.

V is TRBV5-6 and J is TRBJ1-3; D gene ambiguous. Deletions cut 0 bases from V and 0 bases from J, with 10 bases between. Germline CDR1 reads SGHDT; CDR2 reads YYEEEE. The CDR3 runs 16 residues. The CDR3 loop reads CASSLDLGSSGNTIYF. The CDR3 DNA reads TGTGCCAGCAGCTTGGATTTGGGGAGCTCTGGAAACACCATATATTTT.

This clone came up once. This chain connects TRBV6-1 to TRBJ1-1; no firm D call. Germline CDR1 MNHNS, CDR2 SASEGT. Trimming stripped 8 bases from V and 7 bases from J, with 14 bases between. CDR3 length: 12 amino acids. In DNA, the CDR3 is TGTGCCAGCCCTTGGCGACGGGGTGAAGCTTTCTTT. Encoded protein: CASPWRRGEAFF.

Concerning this clone: Other DNA variants within this sample encode the same CDR3. CDR3 in DNA: TGTGCCAGCAGTGAGGGGGACAGCTCCTACGAGCAGTACTTC. Residues: CASSEGDSSYEQYF. The rearrangement joins TRBV6-1 to TRBJ2-7; 7 nucleotides align to TRBD1. The J segment lost 0 bases and the V segment lost 3 bases, leaving 2 bases of the junction unmatched. CDR1 is MNHNS, CDR2 SASEGT, per germline. The CDR3 covers 14 residues.

This CDR3 is CASSLVQPSGNTIYF. CDR3 DNA: TGTGCCAGCAGCTTAGTACAGCCCTCTGGAAACACCATATATTTT. The chain combines TRBV7-6 with TRBJ1-3; D gene uncertain. The ends were cut back, 1 base at V and 0 bases at J, with 7 bases in the middle. Per the germline V gene, CDR1 is SGHVS and CDR2 is FNYEAQ. The CDR3 contains 15 residues. The variable domain in full, with the rest retrieved from reference TRBV7-6 and TRBJ1-3, is GAGVSQSPRYKVTKRGQDVALRCDPISGHVSLYWYRQALGQGPEFLTYFNYEAQQDKSGLPNDRFSAERPEGSISTLTIQRTEQRDSAMYRCASSLVQPSGNTIYFGEGSWLTVV.

The rearrangement links TRBV27 to TRBJ2-5; 7 nucleotides match TRBD2. Germline CDR1 is MNHEY and CDR2 is SMNVEV (reference sequence). CDR3 length: 14 residues. V gave up 4 bases and J gave up 3 bases; unmatched junction bases: 5. The CDR3 sequence is CASSSWGGKETQYF. In DNA form, the CDR3 reads TGTGCCAGCAGTTCATGGGGGGGGAAAGAGACCCAGTACTTC.